Presented here are 32 T cell receptor beta chains from one specimen sequenced in a study of T cell changes during pregnancy in multiple sclerosis. Assay used: immunoSEQ multiplex PCR; TCRdb lists only in-frame clones, some missing. The table has 79,000 or so clones, around nine tenths seen once. This material consisted of CD4+ T cells from peripheral blood mononuclear cells, taken before pregnancy. These TCRs come from a female donor with multiple sclerosis, enrolled in a pregnancy study.

This clone was seen just once. J is TRBJ1-6 and V is TRBV30, with TRBD1 matching 10 bases. The CDR3 consists of 16 residues. Germline trimming cut 4 bases from V and 7 bases from J; bases unmatched to any gene: 10. Germline CDR1 GTSNPN, CDR2 SVGIG (reference sequence). The CDR3 bases are TGTGCCTGGACTGTAGGTGGGACAGGGGTAAATTCACCCCTCCACTTT. Amino acid sequence: CAWTVGGTGVNSPLHF.

The V and J genes are TRBV7-2 and TRBJ1-1; no firm D call. Trimming took 1 base from V and 2 from J, leaving 5 bases between them. Germline lookup yields CDR1 SGHTA and CDR2 FQGNSA. The CDR3 is 13 amino acids. CDR3 in DNA: TGTGCCAGCAGCTTAGGTAGAAACACTGAAGCTTTCTTT. This sequence encodes CASSLGRNTEAFF.

The chain links TRBV6-6 to TRBJ1-2; 10 positions match TRBD1. Germline V gene lookup returns CDR1 MNHNY and CDR2 SVGAGI (reference sequence). Trimming cost V 6 bases and J 7 bases; bases outside gene matches: 5. CDR3 length equals 13 residues. The CDR3 protein is CASSLDRGLGYTF. CDR3 nucleotide sequence: TGTGCCAGCAGCCTTGACAGGGGGCTTGGCTACACCTTC.

V is TRBV28 and J is TRBJ1-2, with 9 positions matching TRBD1. The CDR3 is 16 amino acids. J lost 4 bases, V lost 7 bases, and 13 bases had no gene match. CDR1 is MDHEN, CDR2 SYDVKM, per germline. The CDR3 nucleotides are TGTGCCAGCACACTTCGAGGGACAGGGAAAATCTATGGCTACACCTTC. It codes for CASTLRGTGKIYGYTF.

The V gene is TRBV19, the J gene TRBJ2-3; 7 bases are a match to TRBD2. Germline CDR1 reads LNHDA; CDR2 reads SQIVND (reference sequence). V shed 7 bases, J shed 6 bases, and the junction held 7 bases outside the gene matches. The CDR3 covers 13 residues. For the CDR3, the DNA is TGTGCCAGTACTATGACTAGCAGCGATACGCAGTATTTT. Its protein product is CASTMTSSDTQYF.

V and J are TRBV29-1 and TRBJ2-7; perhaps TRBD1 as D (6 bases). V dropped 6 bases and J dropped 4 bases, with 16 bases sitting between them. The CDR3 spans 13 residues. The germline gives CDR1 SQVTM, CDR2 ANQGSEA. The CDR3 bases are TGCAGCGTACGGACAGTATATGGGTACGAGCAGTACTTC. It encodes CSVRTVYGYEQYF.

The chain has TRBV6-1 and TRBJ2-1, with 8 bases lining up with TRBD2. This CDR3 region has 13 residues. V shed 7 bases and J 8 bases; nucleotides not matched to a gene: 7. Germline V gives CDR1 MNHNS, CDR2 SASEGT. The CDR3 reads CASTPGLAHEQFF. CDR3 sequence (DNA): TGTGCCAGCACCCCCGGACTAGCTCATGAGCAGTTCTTC.

The V call is TRBV7-9, the J call TRBJ2-5; weak D call: TRBD1 (5 bases). The CDR3 is 11 amino acids. V was pared by 5 bases and J by 6 bases, with 7 bases between. CDR1 SEHNR and CDR2 FQNEAQ come from the germline V gene (reference sequence). The CDR3 loop is CASSPGKTQYF. The CDR3 bases are TGTGCCAGCAGCCCAGGGAAGACCCAGTACTTC. Based on the CDR3 plus reference TRBV7-9 and TRBJ2-5, the full variable domain is DTGVSQNPRHKITKRGQNVTFRCDPISEHNRLYWYRQTLGQGPEFLTYFQNEAQLEKSRLLSDRFSAERPKGSFSTLEIQRTEQGDSAMYLCASSPGKTQYFGPGTRLLVL.

The rearrangement joins TRBV5-4 to TRBJ1-1; D is unresolved. V lost 2 bases and J lost 0, with 8 bases in between. Germline lookup yields CDR1 SGHNT and CDR2 YYREEE (reference sequence). This CDR3 region has 14 residues. The CDR3 loop reads CASSFRGLNTEAFF. The CDR3 DNA reads TGTGCCAGCAGCTTTCGGGGATTGAACACTGAAGCTTTCTTT. The whole variable domain, filled in from reference TRBV5-4 and TRBJ1-1, reads ETGVTQSPTHLIKTRGQQVTLRCSSQSGHNTVSWYQQALGQGPQFIFQYYREEENGRGNFPPRFSGLQFPNYSSELNVNALELDDSALYLCASSFRGLNTEAFFGQGTRLTVV.

This chain links TRBV9 with TRBJ1-5; possible D gene TRBD1, 6 bases. The germline V gene has CDR1 SGDLS and CDR2 YYNGEE. This CDR3 comprises 14 residues. V shed 0 bases and J shed 7 bases, with 11 bases lying between them. The DNA of the CDR3 is TGTGCCAGCAGCGTAGCGGCAGGGGAACAGCCCCAGCATTTT. Protein: CASSVAAGEQPQHF.

The chain employs TRBV28 and TRBJ2-3, with TRBD2 as a possible D gene (6 bases). V dropped 4 bases and J dropped 1 base, with 15 bases sitting between them. Germline V gene lookup returns CDR1 MDHEN and CDR2 SYDVKM. The CDR3 runs to 16 residues. In DNA form, the CDR3 reads TGTGCCAGCAGTTCCCCAGCGGGCTACGGCACAGATACGCAGTATTTT. Amino acid sequence: CASSSPAGYGTDTQYF. Combining the CDR3 with reference TRBV28 and TRBJ2-3 gives the whole variable domain DVKVTQSSRYLVKRTGEKVFLECVQDMDHENMFWYRQDPGLGLRLIYFSYDVKMKEKGDIPEGYSVSREKKERFSLILESASTNQTSMYLCASSSPAGYGTDTQYFGPGTRLTVL.

The chain carries TRBV6-6 and TRBJ1-2; 7 positions agree with TRBD1. V lost 4 bases and J lost 8; bases outside the gene matches: 7. Germline CDR1 and CDR2: MNHNY and SVGAGI (reference sequence). The CDR3 runs 13 residues. CDR3: CASSSGTADGYTF. DNA of the CDR3: TGTGCCAGCAGTTCCGGGACAGCTGACGGCTACACCTTC.

V is TRBV7-2 and J is TRBJ1-3; the D is unclear. The CDR3 consists of 16 residues. V lost 1 base to trimming and J lost 0 bases, with 10 bases between them. Germline lookup yields CDR1 SGHTA and CDR2 FQGNSA. Here the CDR3 reads CASSLGPPGSGNTIYF. Written as DNA, the CDR3 is TGTGCCAGCAGCTTAGGGCCGCCAGGCTCTGGAAACACCATATATTTT.

The J gene is TRBJ1-3, the V gene TRBV7-9; 10 nucleotides agree with TRBD1. The J segment lost 0 bases and the V segment lost 7 bases, leaving 9 bases of the junction unmatched. This CDR3 is built from 17 residues. From germline, CDR1 is SEHNR and CDR2 FQNEAQ (reference sequence). The CDR3 nucleotides read TGTGCCAGCACGAGACAGGGGGCTTTAAGCTCTGGAAACACCATATATTTT. Translated, it gives CASTRQGALSSGNTIYF.

This clone was seen a single time. The chain has TRBV27 and TRBJ2-1; 10 bases line up with TRBD1. CDR3 size: 15 residues. Germline loops: CDR1 MNHEY, CDR2 SMNVEV (reference sequence). Trimming at V came to 7 bases and at J to 9 bases, leaving 12 bases not matched to a gene. CDR3 residues: CASTPYGTGASEQFF. The CDR3 DNA follows: TGTGCCAGCACCCCCTATGGGACAGGGGCGAGTGAGCAGTTCTTC.

In its sample, this clone was seen once. The chain links TRBV28 to TRBJ1-6, with D possibly being TRBD1 (5 bases). CDR1 is MDHEN and CDR2 is SYDVKM in the germline V gene. CDR3 length: 15 residues. Trimming removed 8 bases from V and 5 bases from J, with 16 bases in between. CDR3 DNA: TGTGCCAGCCGGTCGTGGGGCCAGAATAATTCACCCCTCCACTTT. Protein sequence: CASRSWGQNNSPLHF.

This chain links TRBV6-5 with TRBJ1-1; 10 nucleotides agree with TRBD1. The CDR3 runs to 15 residues. V lost 4 bases and J lost 4; bases outside the gene matches: 6. Per germline, CDR1 MNHEY and CDR2 SVGAGI. The DNA for the CDR3 is TGTGCCAGCAGTTGGGGACAGGGGTTGGCCACTGAAGCTTTCTTT. It codes for CASSWGQGLATEAFF.

Details on this clone: Other DNA sequences in the sample encode the same CDR3. J is TRBJ1-2 and V is TRBV27; TRBD1 agrees at 9 bases. J gave up 3 bases and V 5 bases, and 7 bases lay outside the gene matches. Germline assignment: CDR1 MNHEY and CDR2 SMNVEV (reference sequence). The CDR3 runs 15 residues. The CDR3 nucleotides read TGTGCCAGCAGTGTTGGGACAGGGAAGGACTATGGCTACACCTTC. The encoded protein is CASSVGTGKDYGYTF.

The J gene is TRBJ1-1, the V gene TRBV6-5, with 7 bases identical to TRBD1. The CDR3 sequence is 14 residues long. Germline CDR1 MNHEY, CDR2 SVGAGI. V trimming: 6 bases; J trimming: 1 base; junction bases outside the gene matches: 5. The CDR3 loop is CASRRRGANTEAFF. The CDR3 nucleotides read TGTGCCAGCAGACGCAGGGGGGCGAACACTGAAGCTTTCTTT.

The chain links TRBV11-2 to TRBJ2-7; no clear D gene. Germline CDR1 reads SGHAT; CDR2 reads FQNNGV. Trimming removed 5 bases from V and 0 bases from J, with 14 bases in between. This CDR3 has 15 residues. In DNA, the CDR3 is TGTGCCAGCAGCGTCCGAACGCACGGCTCCTACGAGCAGTACTTC. Translated: CASSVRTHGSYEQYF.

V usage is TRBV4-1 and J usage is TRBJ2-1; 16 bases are a match to TRBD2. Germline V lookup: CDR1 MGHRA, CDR2 YSYEKL. After removal of 3 bases from V and 5 bases from J, the junction contained 1 base not matched to a gene. The CDR3 has 16 amino acids. The CDR3 loop reads CASSQGLAGGDNEQFF. CDR3 in DNA: TGCGCCAGCAGCCAGGGACTAGCGGGAGGGGACAATGAGCAGTTCTTC.

The CDR3, as DNA: TGCGCCAGCAGCGGGGCTGGGTCTGGTGAAAAACTGTTTTTT. As protein: CASSGAGSGEKLFF. The chain employs TRBV5-1 and TRBJ1-4; perhaps TRBD1 as D (5 bases). The length of the CDR3 is 14 residues. Germline lookup yields CDR1 SGHRS and CDR2 YFSETQ. V lost 4 bases to trimming and J lost 7 bases, with 14 bases between them.

The gene calls are TRBV6-1 and TRBJ2-6, with D unresolved. The V end lost 6 bases, the J end lost 0 bases, and 9 bases lay between the germline ends. This CDR3 spans 15 amino acids. Germline lookup yields CDR1 MNHNS and CDR2 SASEGT. Here the CDR3 DNA reads TGTGCCAGCAGGCAGGTACGCTCTGGGGCCAACGTCCTGACTTTC. Translation: CASRQVRSGANVLTF.

J is TRBJ2-1 and V is TRBV21-1; the table's D call of TRBD2 was not tested on the DNA. TRBV21-1 is classified as a pseudogene. The CDR3 loop spans 15 amino acids. This CDR3 reads CASASTGLVYNEQFF. CDR3 coding DNA: TGTGCCAGCGCCTCGACAGGACTAGTCTACAATGAGCAGTTCTTC.

This chain uses TRBV9 with TRBJ2-1; 7 nucleotides line up with TRBD2. Germline V CDR1 and CDR2: SGDLS, YYNGEE. V shed 0 bases and J 0 bases; nucleotides not matched to a gene: 3. The CDR3 totals 16 residues. This CDR3 reads CASSVGGGSSYNEQFF. CDR3 coding DNA: TGTGCCAGCAGCGTAGGGGGGGGAAGCTCCTACAATGAGCAGTTCTTC.

Only one count was recorded for this clone. Other DNA sequences within the sample encode an identical CDR3. The chain uses TRBV7-9 and TRBJ1-2, with 9 bases that match TRBD1. CDR1 is SEHNR, CDR2 FQNEAQ, per germline (reference sequence). CDR3 length equals 13 residues. Unmatched junction bases numbered 2, after V lost 5 bases and J lost 4 bases. CDR3 DNA: TGTGCCAGCAGCCCGACAGGGGGCTATGGCTACACCTTC. Its protein is CASSPTGGYGYTF.

The rearrangement joins TRBV14 to TRBJ2-5, with 15 positions matching TRBD2. CDR3 length: 17 amino acids. J was trimmed by 5 bases and V by 1 base; bases with no gene match: 5. The germline CDR1 and CDR2 sequences are SGHDN and FVKESK. This CDR3 reads CASSQVGLAGGRETQYF. The CDR3 bases are TGTGCCAGCAGCCAAGTGGGACTAGCGGGAGGAAGGGAGACCCAGTACTTC. Full variable domain (rest looked up from reference TRBV14 and TRBJ2-5): EAGVTQFPSHSVIEKGQTVTLRCDPISGHDNLYWYRRVMGKEIKFLLHFVKESKQDESGMPNNRFLAERTGGTYSTLKVQPAELEDSGVYFCASSQVGLAGGRETQYFGPGTRLLVL.

The V and J genes are TRBV7-2 and TRBJ2-7, with D unresolved. Deletions cut 2 bases from V and 4 bases from J, with 6 bases between. Germline lookup yields CDR1 SGHTA and CDR2 FQGNSA. The CDR3 loop spans 12 amino acids. The chain's CDR3 is CASSLKSYEQYF. Here the CDR3 DNA reads TGTGCCAGCAGCTTAAAGAGTTACGAGCAGTACTTC. Drawing the rest from reference TRBV7-2 and TRBJ2-7, the complete variable domain is GAGVSQSPSNKVTEKGKDVELRCDPISGHTALYWYRQSLGQGLEFLIYFQGNSAPDKSGLPSDRFSAERTGGSVSTLTIQRTQQEDSAVYLCASSLKSYEQYFGPGTRLTVT.

The J gene is TRBJ2-6, the V gene TRBV15; D is unresolved. The CDR3 has 15 residues. Trimming left V 2 bases short and J 4 bases short, with 9 bases between. Germline V gene sequence: CDR1 LNHNV, CDR2 YYDKDF (reference sequence). The CDR3, as DNA: TGTGCCACCAGCAGACCAGGTACCGGGGCCAACGTCCTGACTTTC. It codes for CATSRPGTGANVLTF.

The rearrangement links TRBV2 to TRBJ2-1; 10 bases agree with TRBD2. After removal of 8 bases from V and 2 bases from J, the junction contained 6 bases not matched to a gene. The CDR3 is 15 amino acids. Germline V gene lookup returns CDR1 SNHLY and CDR2 FYNNEI. The CDR3 sequence: CASAGLAGAYNEQFF. In DNA, the CDR3 is TGTGCCAGCGCTGGTCTAGCGGGGGCCTACAATGAGCAGTTCTTC.

This clone occurred once. This chain joins TRBV2 and TRBJ2-7; weak D call: TRBD2 (6 bases). CDR3 size: 12 residues. CDR1 and CDR2 from the germline V gene are SNHLY and FYNNEI. V lost 7 bases, J lost 3 bases, and 10 bases lay in between. CDR3 coding DNA: TGTGCCAGCACCATGGGGGGCTACGAGCAGTACTTC. Amino acids: CASTMGGYEQYF.

V and J are TRBV27 and TRBJ2-7; a weak D match, TRBD2 (6 bases). Germline values: CDR1 MNHEY, CDR2 SMNVEV (reference sequence). This CDR3 region has 13 residues. V shed 1 base and J shed 4 bases, with 8 bases lying between them. The CDR3 bases are TGTGCCAGCAGTTTATTAGGGACTTACGAGCAGTACTTC. It is translated as CASSLLGTYEQYF.